The T cell receptor (beta chain) described here comes from a study of tumor-infiltrating lymphocytes in oesophageal squamous cell carcinoma. V was trimmed by 2 bases and J by 5 bases, leaving 5 bases between them. There are 12 residues in the CDR3. Germline CDR1 is SGHNT and CDR2 is YENEEA. TCRdb processed the PCR reads anew with MiXCR; each CDR3 protein has one entry. This table has 20,000 or so distinct CDR3 sequences, approximately 34% appearing once. Material for sequencing was esophageal tumor tissue. This chain connects TRBV11-3 to TRBJ2-3, with D hard to call. The clonotype was recovered from a female donor with esophageal squamous cell carcinoma. In DNA, the CDR3 is TGTGCCAGCAGCTTAAATCGAGATACGCAGTATTTT. Its translation is CASSLNRDTQYF.